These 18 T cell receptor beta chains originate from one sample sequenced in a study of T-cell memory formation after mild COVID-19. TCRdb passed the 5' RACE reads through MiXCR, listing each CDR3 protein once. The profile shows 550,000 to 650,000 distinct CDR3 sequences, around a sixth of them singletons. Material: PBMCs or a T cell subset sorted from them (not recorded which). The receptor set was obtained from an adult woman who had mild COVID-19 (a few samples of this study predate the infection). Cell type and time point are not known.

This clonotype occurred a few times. The CDR3 here is CSVVVWGNTDTQYF. For the CDR3, the DNA is TGCAGCGTTGTGGTATGGGGGAACACAGATACGCAGTATTTT. This chain joins TRBV29-1 and TRBJ2-3; D is tentatively TRBD1 or TRBD2 (5 bases each). The length of the CDR3 is 14 residues. Trimming left V 4 bases short and J 2 bases short, with 13 bases between. Germline assignment: CDR1 SQVTM and CDR2 ANQGSEA.

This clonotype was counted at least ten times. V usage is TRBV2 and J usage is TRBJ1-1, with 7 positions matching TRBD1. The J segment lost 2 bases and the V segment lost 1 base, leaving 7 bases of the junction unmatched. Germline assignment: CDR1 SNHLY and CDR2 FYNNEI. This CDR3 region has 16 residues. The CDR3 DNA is TGTGCCAGCAGTGAAGGAGGACAGGCCATTAACACTGAAGCTTTCTTT. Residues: CASSEGGQAINTEAFF. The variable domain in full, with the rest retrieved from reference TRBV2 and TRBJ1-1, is EPEVTQTPSHQVTQMGQEVILRCVPISNHLYFYWYRQILGQKVEFLVSFYNNEISEKSEIFDDQFSVERPDGSNFTLKIRSTKLEDSAMYFCASSEGGQAINTEAFFGQGTRLTVV.

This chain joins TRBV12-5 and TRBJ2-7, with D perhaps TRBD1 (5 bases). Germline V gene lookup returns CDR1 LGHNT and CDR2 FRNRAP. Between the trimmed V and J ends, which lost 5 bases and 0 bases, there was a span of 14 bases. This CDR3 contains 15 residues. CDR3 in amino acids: CASGGWTFRSYEQYF. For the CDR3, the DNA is TGTGCTAGTGGTGGTTGGACATTCCGCTCCTACGAGCAGTACTTC.

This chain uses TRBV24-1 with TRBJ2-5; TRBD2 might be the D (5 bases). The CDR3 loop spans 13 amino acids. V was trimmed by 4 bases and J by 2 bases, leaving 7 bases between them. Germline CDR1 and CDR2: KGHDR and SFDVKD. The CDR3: CATSEGVQETQYF. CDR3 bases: TGTGCCACCAGTGAGGGAGTACAAGAGACCCAGTACTTC.

CDR3 nucleotides: TGCAGTGCTAGAGTAGCGGGAGGTAGCTCCTACAATGAGCAGTTCTTC. Encoded protein: CSARVAGGSSYNEQFF. The rearrangement uses TRBV20-1 and TRBJ2-1; TRBD2 agrees at 10 bases. Losses at the gene ends were 1 base for V and 0 bases for J; bases not matched to a gene: 3. Germline V lookup: CDR1 DFQATT, CDR2 SNEGSKA (reference sequence). The CDR3 runs 16 residues.

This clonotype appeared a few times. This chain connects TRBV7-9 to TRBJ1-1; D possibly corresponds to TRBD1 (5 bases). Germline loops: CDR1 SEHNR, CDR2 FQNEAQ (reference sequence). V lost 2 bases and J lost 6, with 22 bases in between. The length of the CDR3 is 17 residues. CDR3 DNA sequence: TGTGCCAGCAGCTTAACCGCAGGGAGGAGGTCAAGTCCTGAAGCTTTCTTT. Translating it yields CASSLTAGRRSSPEAFF.

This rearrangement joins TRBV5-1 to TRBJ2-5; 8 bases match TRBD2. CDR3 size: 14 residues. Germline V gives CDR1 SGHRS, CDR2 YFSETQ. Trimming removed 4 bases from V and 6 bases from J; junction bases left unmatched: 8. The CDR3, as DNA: TGCGCCAGCAGCACAGAGGGACTAGTAAAGACCCAGTACTTC. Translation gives CASSTEGLVKTQYF. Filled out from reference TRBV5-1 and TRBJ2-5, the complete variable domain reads KAGVTQTPRYLIKTRGQQVTLSCSPISGHRSVSWYQQTPGQGLQFLFEYFSETQRNKGNFPGRFSGRQFSNSRSEMNVSTLELGDSALYLCASSTEGLVKTQYFGPGTRLLVL.

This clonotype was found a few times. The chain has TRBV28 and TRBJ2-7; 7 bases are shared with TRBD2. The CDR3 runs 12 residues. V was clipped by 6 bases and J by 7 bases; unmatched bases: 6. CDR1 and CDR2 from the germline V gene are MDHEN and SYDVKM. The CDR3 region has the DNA TGTGCCAGCAGAGCTCTAGCGGATGAGCAGTACTTC. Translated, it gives CASRALADEQYF.

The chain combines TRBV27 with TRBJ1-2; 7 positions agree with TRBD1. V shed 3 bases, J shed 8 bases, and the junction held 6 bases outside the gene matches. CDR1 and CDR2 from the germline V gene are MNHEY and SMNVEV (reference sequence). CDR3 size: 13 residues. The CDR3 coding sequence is TGTGCCAGCAGTTTTGGAGGGGGCGAAGGCTACACCTTC. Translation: CASSFGGGEGYTF.

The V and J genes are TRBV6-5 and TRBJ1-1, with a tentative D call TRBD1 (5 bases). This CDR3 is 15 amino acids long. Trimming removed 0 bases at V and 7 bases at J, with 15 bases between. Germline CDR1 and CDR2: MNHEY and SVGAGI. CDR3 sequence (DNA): TGTGCCAGCAGTTACTCGAAGTTCCTTCAGGGTGAAGCTTTCTTT. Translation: CASSYSKFLQGEAFF.

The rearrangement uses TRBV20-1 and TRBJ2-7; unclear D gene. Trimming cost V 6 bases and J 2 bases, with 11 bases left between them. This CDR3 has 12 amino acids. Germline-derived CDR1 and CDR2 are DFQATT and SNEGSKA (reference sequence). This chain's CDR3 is CSAKDGPYEQYF. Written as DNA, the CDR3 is TGCAGTGCAAAGGACGGGCCCTACGAGCAGTACTTC.

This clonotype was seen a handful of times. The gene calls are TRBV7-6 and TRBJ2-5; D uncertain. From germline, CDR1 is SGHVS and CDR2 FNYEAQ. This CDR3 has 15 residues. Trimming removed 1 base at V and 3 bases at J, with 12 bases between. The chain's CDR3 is CASSLGAQWKETQYF. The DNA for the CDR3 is TGTGCCAGCAGCTTAGGCGCACAGTGGAAAGAGACCCAGTACTTC.

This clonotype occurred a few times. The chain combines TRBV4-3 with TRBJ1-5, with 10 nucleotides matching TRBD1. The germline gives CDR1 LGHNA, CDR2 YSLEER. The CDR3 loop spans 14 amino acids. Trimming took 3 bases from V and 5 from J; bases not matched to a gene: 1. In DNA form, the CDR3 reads TGCGCCAGCAGCCAGGGGACAGGGGATCAGCCCCAGCATTTT. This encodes CASSQGTGDQPQHF.

CDR3 in DNA: TGTGCCTGGACATTCTCAAGGGTCCCCGGGACAGGGGAAGGCTACACCTTC. Translated, it gives CAWTFSRVPGTGEGYTF. V and J are TRBV30 and TRBJ1-2; TRBD1 matches at 10 bases. The CDR3 loop spans 17 amino acids. In germline, CDR1 is GTSNPN, CDR2 SVGIG (reference sequence). The trim removed 4 bases at V and 8 bases at J, leaving 19 bases unmatched. The variable domain in full, with the rest retrieved from reference TRBV30 and TRBJ1-2, is SQTIHQWPATLVQPVGSPLSLECTVEGTSNPNLYWYRQAAGRGLQLLFYSVGIGQISSEVPQNLSASRPQDRQFILSSKKLLLSDSGFYLCAWTFSRVPGTGEGYTFGSGTRLTVV.

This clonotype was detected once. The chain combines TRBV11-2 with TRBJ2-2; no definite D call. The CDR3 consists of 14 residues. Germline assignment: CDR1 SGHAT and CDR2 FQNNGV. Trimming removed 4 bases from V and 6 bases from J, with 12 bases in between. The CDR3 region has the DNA TGTGCCAGCAGCTCTGTTGGCCGATCCGGGGAGCTGTTTTTT. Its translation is CASSSVGRSGELFF.

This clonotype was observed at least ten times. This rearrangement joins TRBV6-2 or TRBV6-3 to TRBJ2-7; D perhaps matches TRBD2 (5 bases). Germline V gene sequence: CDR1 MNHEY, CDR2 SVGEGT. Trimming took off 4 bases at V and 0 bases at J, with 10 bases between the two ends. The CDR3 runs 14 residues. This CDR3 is CASSWAGSSYEQYF. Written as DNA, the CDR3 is TGTGCCAGCAGTTGGGCGGGCAGCTCCTACGAGCAGTACTTC.

The CDR3 is CSVDRGARQYF. DNA of the CDR3: TGCAGCGTGGACAGGGGAGCACGGCAGTACTTC. The rearrangement links TRBV29-1 to TRBJ2-7; TRBD1 agrees at 9 bases. Trimming removed 6 bases from V and 9 bases from J; junction bases left unmatched: 6. The length of the CDR3 is 11 residues. CDR1 SQVTM and CDR2 ANQGSEA come from the germline V gene.

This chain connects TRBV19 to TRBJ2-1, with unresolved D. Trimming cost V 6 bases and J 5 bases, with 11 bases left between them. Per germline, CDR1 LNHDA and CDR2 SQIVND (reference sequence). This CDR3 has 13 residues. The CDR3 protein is CASRWGNNNEQFF. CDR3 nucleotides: TGTGCCAGTAGGTGGGGAAACAACAATGAGCAGTTCTTC.